This T cell receptor beta chain was obtained from a study of control samples from healthy donors and cancer patients. V lost 5 bases and J 1 base, leaving 14 bases between the germline ends. The CDR3 runs to 15 residues. Looked up from germline, CDR1 is SGHTA and CDR2 is FQGTGA. Measured with immunoSEQ multiplex PCR; TCRdb has only the in-frame clones, and not every one. The repertoire holds tens of thousands of clones, approximately 86% seen once, with about 14% in the top ten. The chain has TRBV7-3 and TRBJ2-5; a possible D gene is TRBD1 (6 bases). Sequencing was performed on PBMCs. This TCR was recovered from a man between 60 and 75 years old with head and neck cancer. The CDR3: CASSPSSGVQETQYF. The CDR3 coding sequence is TGTGCCAGCAGCCCTAGCTCAGGGGTCCAAGAGACCCAGTACTTC.